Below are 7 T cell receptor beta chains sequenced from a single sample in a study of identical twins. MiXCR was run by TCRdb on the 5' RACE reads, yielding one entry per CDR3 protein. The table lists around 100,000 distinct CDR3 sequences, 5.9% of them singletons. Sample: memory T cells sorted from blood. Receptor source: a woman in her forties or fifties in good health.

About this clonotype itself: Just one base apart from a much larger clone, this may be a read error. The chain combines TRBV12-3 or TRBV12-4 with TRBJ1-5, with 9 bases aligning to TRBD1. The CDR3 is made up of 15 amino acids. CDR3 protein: CTSRYDRGSNQPQHF. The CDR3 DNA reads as TGTACCAGCAGATATGACAGGGGGAGCAATCAGCCCCAGCATTTT.

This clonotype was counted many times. CDR3 residues: CASSFWEGKRTDTQYF. CDR3 DNA sequence: TGTGCCAGCAGCTTTTGGGAGGGGAAACGAACAGATACGCAGTATTTT. V and J are TRBV11-2 and TRBJ2-3; 7 bases fit TRBD2. With V trimmed by 3 bases and J by 3 bases, 9 bases remained unmatched. CDR3 size: 16 residues. CDR1 is SGHAT and CDR2 is FQNNGV in the germline V gene.

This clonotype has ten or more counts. The CDR3 spells CASSLDGNIQYF. The CDR3 nucleotides read TGCGCCAGCAGCTTAGACGGGAACATTCAGTACTTC. J is TRBJ2-4 and V is TRBV5-1; D remains unclear. This CDR3 has 12 amino acids. Germline assignment: CDR1 SGHRS and CDR2 YFSETQ. Trimming shortened V by 2 bases and J by 7 bases, and 7 bases separated the two germline ends.

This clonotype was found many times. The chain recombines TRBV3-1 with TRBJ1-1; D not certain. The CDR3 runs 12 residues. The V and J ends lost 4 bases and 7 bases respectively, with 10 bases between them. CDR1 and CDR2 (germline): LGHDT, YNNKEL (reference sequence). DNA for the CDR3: TGTGCCAGCAGCCCTCGACACCATGAAGCTTTCTTT. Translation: CASSPRHHEAFF.

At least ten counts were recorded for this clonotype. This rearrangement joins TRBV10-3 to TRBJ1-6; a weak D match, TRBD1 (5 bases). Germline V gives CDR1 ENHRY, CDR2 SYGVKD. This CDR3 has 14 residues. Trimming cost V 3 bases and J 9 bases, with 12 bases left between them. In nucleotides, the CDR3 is TGTGCCATCAGTGATGGGCAGGGAGCTTCACCCCTCCACTTT. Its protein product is CAISDGQGASPLHF.

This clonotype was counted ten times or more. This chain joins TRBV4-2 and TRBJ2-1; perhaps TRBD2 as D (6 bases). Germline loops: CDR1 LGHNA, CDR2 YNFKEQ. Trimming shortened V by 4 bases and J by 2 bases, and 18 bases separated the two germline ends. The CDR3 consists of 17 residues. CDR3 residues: CASSPLGGSGTYNEQFF. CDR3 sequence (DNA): TGTGCCAGCAGCCCGCTAGGCGGTAGCGGCACCTACAATGAGCAGTTCTTC.

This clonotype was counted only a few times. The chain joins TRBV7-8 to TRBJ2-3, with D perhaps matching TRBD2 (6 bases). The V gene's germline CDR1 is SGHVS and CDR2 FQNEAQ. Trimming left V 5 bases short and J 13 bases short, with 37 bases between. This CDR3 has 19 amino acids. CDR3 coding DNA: TGTGCCAGCAGCCGACCTAAGCGCGGCGGGAACCGCGAGGATAATGTCAAGTATTTT. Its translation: CASSRPKRGGNREDNVKYF.